The sequence of this T cell receptor beta chain was determined in a study of OX40 agonist ivuxolimab in advanced cancers. With regard to the full study: Ivuxolimab, which targeted the costimulatory receptor OX40 (CD134), was an agonistic, fully human IgG2 monoclonal antibody. Intravenous ivuxolimab was administered to patients every 2 weeks at six dose levels: 0.01, 0.1, 0.3, 1.5, 3 and 10 mg/kg. Patients were allowed to have had prior anti-PD-1, anti-PD-L1 or anti-CTLA-4 therapy, and 40% of the dose-escalation patients had been treated with checkpoint inhibitors. Partial responses were achieved by three dose-escalation patients, of whom one had hepatocellular carcinoma and two had cutaneous melanoma. Among the roughly 52 dose-escalation patients, 19 had hepatocellular carcinoma, approximately 15 melanoma, 9 renal cell carcinoma and 9 head and neck cancer. The point of sequencing TCRbeta in the periphery was to test whether ivuxolimab changed TCR sequence diversity and drove clonal T-cell expansion. The monotherapy dose-escalation portion (N ≈ 52 patients) of the phase I ivuxolimab trial is reported in the paper. The dose-escalation cohort was around 84% male with a mean age of around 62 years, ranging from roughly 20 to 80. Broad study findings and their caveats: The antigen specificity of the peripheral T cells that underwent clonal expansion was not determined. On average, CD8+ T cells showed more expanded clones than CD4+ T cells after ivuxolimab. In the 0.1-3.0 mg/kg groups, partial responders were among the patients with the lowest normalized peripheral clonal expansion, particularly in CD8+ T cells. Low levels of normalized T-cell clonal expansion were also shown by some nonresponding patients. Clonal expansion of both CD4+ and CD8+ blood T cells was observed from baseline to week 6 at doses 0.1 to 3.0 mg/kg.

Genomic DNA was isolated from the sorted cells so that the TCRbeta CDR3 region could be sequenced. The immunoSEQ Assay was used to sequence the TCRbeta CDR3 regions. TCRdb retrieved this table from immuneACCESS and kept in-frame rearrangements only. Not all clones are present; in checked studies, unresolved V genes account for under half, and no reason is known for the remainder. The sample includes approximately 79,000 clones, with 94% observed a single time. The top ten clones comprise over 20% of the sample. This clone occurred a few times. This receptor's antigen is unknown. The input lacks base qualities; no much larger clone sits a single base away. The trial excluded patients who had a history of autoimmune disease or who were on systemic immunosuppression. Peripheral blood for TCR sequencing was collected from all dose cohorts at baseline, on cycle 4 day 1, and on cycle 7 day 1. The samples were taken from a phase I, first-in-human, multicenter, open-label dose-escalation trial of ivuxolimab. Adults with locally advanced or metastatic melanoma, renal cell carcinoma, hepatocellular carcinoma or head and neck squamous cell carcinoma were enrolled in the trial. CD4+ and CD8+ T cells were sorted separately from peripheral blood before TCR sequencing.

The sequence was obtained from an adult with an advanced solid tumor such as melanoma, head and neck, liver or kidney cancer. The sequenced sample was CD4+ or CD8+ T cells sorted from blood, obtained in a trial of the OX40 agonist ivuxolimab.

Here the CDR3 is given as CASSQDSIEQYF. The DNA sequence reads TGTGCCAGCAGCCAAGATTCCATCGAGCAGTACTTC. The V and J genes are TRBV14 and TRBJ2-7, with the D gene too uncertain to name. V loses 0 bases of germline sequence and J loses 6 bases, and the interval between the two ends is 6 bases. From its cysteine to its phenylalanine, the CDR3 spans 12 amino acids. Just CDR3 DNA is preserved here, 36 bases in frame from base 1. As encoded in the germline V gene, CDR1 is SGHDN while CDR2 is FVKESK.